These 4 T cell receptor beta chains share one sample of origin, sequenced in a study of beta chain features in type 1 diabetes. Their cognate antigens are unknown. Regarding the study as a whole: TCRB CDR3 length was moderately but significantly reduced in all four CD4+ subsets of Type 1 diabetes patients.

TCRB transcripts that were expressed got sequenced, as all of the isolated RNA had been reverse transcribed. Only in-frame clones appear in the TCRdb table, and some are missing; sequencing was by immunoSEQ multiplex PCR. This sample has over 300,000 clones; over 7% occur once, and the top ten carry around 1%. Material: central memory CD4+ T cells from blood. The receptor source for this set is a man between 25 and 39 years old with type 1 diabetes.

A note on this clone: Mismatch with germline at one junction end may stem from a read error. DNA for the CDR3: TGCGCCAGCAGCCAAGTAGGAGCGGGGGATGAGCAGTTCTTC. Protein product: CASSQVGAGDEQFF. The V call is TRBV11-2, the J call TRBJ2-1, with TRBD2 matching 8 bases. This CDR3 region has 14 residues. Germline values: CDR1 SGHAT, CDR2 FQNNGV.

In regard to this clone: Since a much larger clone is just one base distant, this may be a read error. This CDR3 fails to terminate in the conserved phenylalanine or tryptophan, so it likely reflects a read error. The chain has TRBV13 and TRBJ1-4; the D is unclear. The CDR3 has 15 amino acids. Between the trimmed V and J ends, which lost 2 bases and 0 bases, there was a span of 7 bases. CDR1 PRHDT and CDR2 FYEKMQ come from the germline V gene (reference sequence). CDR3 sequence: CASSLRSPTNEKLFI. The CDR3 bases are TGTGCCAGCAGCTTAAGATCCCCAACTAATGAAAAACTGTTTATT.

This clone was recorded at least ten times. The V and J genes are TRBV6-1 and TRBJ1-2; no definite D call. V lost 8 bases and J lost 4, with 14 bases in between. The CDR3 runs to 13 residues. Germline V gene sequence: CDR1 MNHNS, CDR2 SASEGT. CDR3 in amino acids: CASGDSDGYGYTF. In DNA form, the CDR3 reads TGTGCCAGCGGAGACTCGGACGGCTATGGCTACACCTTC.

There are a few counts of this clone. CDR3 amino acids: CASKAAANYGYTF. CDR3 in DNA: TGTGCCAGCAAGGCAGCAGCTAACTATGGCTACACCTTC. The chain couples TRBV2 to TRBJ1-2; D uncertain. The V end lost 7 bases, the J end lost 0 bases, and 9 bases lay between the germline ends. The CDR3 covers 13 residues. Germline CDR1 and CDR2: SNHLY and FYNNEI.